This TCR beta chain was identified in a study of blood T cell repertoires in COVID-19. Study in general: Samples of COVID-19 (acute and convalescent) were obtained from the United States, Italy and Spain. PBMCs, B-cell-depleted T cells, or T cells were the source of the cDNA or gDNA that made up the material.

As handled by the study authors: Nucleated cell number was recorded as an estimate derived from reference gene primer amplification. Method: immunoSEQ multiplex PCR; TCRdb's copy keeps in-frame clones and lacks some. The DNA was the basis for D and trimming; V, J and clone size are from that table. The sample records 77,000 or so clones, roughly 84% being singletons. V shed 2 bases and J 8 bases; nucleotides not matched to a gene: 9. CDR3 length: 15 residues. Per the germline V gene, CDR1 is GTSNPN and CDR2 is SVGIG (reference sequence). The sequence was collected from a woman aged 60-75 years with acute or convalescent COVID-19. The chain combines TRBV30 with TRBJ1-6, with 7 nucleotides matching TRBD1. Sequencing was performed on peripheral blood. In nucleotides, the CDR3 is TGTGCCTGGAGTCTACAGGGGAAGTATTATTCACCCCTCCACTTT. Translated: CAWSLQGKYYSPLHF.